The 32 T cell receptor beta chains below come from one sample, sequenced in a study of T cells in Graves' hyperthyroidism and ophthalmopathy. Researchers amplified the TCR beta CDR3 regions from RNA transcripts. The HTBI set primed first-round TCR CDR3 RT-PCR. TCRdb recomputed calls from the multiplex PCR reads with MiXCR, one row per CDR3 protein. The repertoire holds about 160,000 distinct CDR3 sequences, with over 8% as singletons. The source material was blood. These receptors were taken from a woman aged 18-29 years with Graves' hyperthyroidism that later progressed to Graves' ophthalmopathy.

This clonotype was picked up many times. The DNA of the CDR3 is TGTGCCAGCAGCGTAGAGGGATCCGACACTGAAGCTTTCTTT. Its protein is CASSVEGSDTEAFF. The rearrangement uses TRBV9 and TRBJ1-1; D unresolved. Germline values: CDR1 SGDLS, CDR2 YYNGEE. With 0 bases removed from V and 3 bases from J, the gap between germline ends came to 9 bases. This CDR3 is 14 amino acids long.

For this clonotype: Given a much more abundant clone one base away, this may be a read error. The chain joins TRBV20-1 to TRBJ1-1, with D possibly being TRBD1 (5 bases). Germline CDR1 and CDR2: DFQATT and SNEGSKA (reference sequence). V lost 8 bases and J 3 bases, leaving 19 bases between the germline ends. The CDR3 is 14 amino acids. The CDR3 sequence: CSSGGGAFDTEAFF. The CDR3 nucleotides read TGCAGTAGCGGGGGAGGCGCGTTTGACACTGAAGCTTTCTTT.

This clonotype was seen ten or more times. This chain connects TRBV12-3 or TRBV12-4 to TRBJ2-7; the match to TRBD2 covers 9 bases. The junction had 7 bases not matched to a gene; V was cut back by 5 bases and J by 5 bases. This CDR3 has 14 residues. The CDR3 here is CASSTSGRRDEQYF. The CDR3, as DNA: TGTGCCAGCAGTACTAGCGGGCGAAGGGACGAGCAGTACTTC.

The sample holds many counts of this clonotype. The chain employs TRBV20-1 and TRBJ2-5; D not resolved. The CDR3 runs to 12 residues. V lost 6 bases and J 5 bases, leaving 13 bases between the germline ends. The germline V gene has CDR1 DFQATT and CDR2 SNEGSKA (reference sequence). The CDR3 spells CSADEQEETQYF. CDR3 DNA sequence: TGCAGTGCGGATGAACAAGAGGAGACCCAGTACTTC.

This clonotype has at least ten counts. This chain joins TRBV18 and TRBJ1-1; D not certain. Germline V lookup: CDR1 KGHSH, CDR2 LQKENI. V was shortened by 0 bases and J by 0 bases, with 2 bases between the two germline ends. CDR3 length: 13 residues. CDR3 residues: CASSPPVNTEAFF. Written as DNA, the CDR3 is TGTGCCAGCTCACCACCGGTGAACACTGAAGCTTTCTTT. The full variable domain, completed using reference TRBV18 and TRBJ1-1, is NAGVMQNPRHLVRRRGQEARLRCSPMKGHSHVYWYRQLPEEGLKFMVYLQKENIIDESGMPKERFSAEFPKEGPSILRIQQVVRGDSAAYFCASSPPVNTEAFFGQGTRLTVV.

This rearrangement joins TRBV4-1 to TRBJ2-3, with D perhaps TRBD2 (6 bases). The CDR3 spans 15 residues. Per germline, CDR1 MGHRA and CDR2 YSYEKL. V was shortened by 3 bases and J by 7 bases, with 17 bases between the two germline ends. CDR3 region: CASSHEGAGLNTQYF. In DNA, the CDR3 is TGCGCCAGCAGCCACGAAGGGGCGGGATTGAATACGCAGTATTTT.

This clonotype has ten or more counts. This chain uses TRBV20-1 with TRBJ1-1; D is undetermined. Germline CDR1 and CDR2: DFQATT and SNEGSKA (reference sequence). The CDR3 is 12 amino acids. Trimming stripped 1 base from V and 11 bases from J, with 14 bases between. DNA for the CDR3: TGCAGTGCTAGAGTAGAGTCGGAGGTTGCTTTCTTT. The encoded protein is CSARVESEVAFF.

This clonotype was observed at least ten times. The chain is built from TRBV28 and TRBJ2-5, with 7 bases lining up with TRBD1. Looked up from germline, CDR1 is MDHEN and CDR2 is SYDVKM. V gave up 3 bases and J gave up 1 base; unmatched junction bases: 5. This CDR3 has 15 amino acids. The CDR3 loop reads CASSFYRGSQETQYF. DNA for the CDR3: TGTGCCAGCAGTTTCTACAGGGGATCCCAAGAGACCCAGTACTTC.

This clonotype has just a few counts. The genes are TRBV24-1 and TRBJ2-1; 7 positions agree with TRBD2. The CDR3 is 15 amino acids. Germline CDR1 KGHDR, CDR2 SFDVKD. With V trimmed by 0 bases and J by 9 bases, 7 bases remained unmatched. The CDR3, as DNA: TGTGCCACCAGTGATTTGTCAGGGAGGGGCAGTGAGCAGTTCTTC. Its protein is CATSDLSGRGSEQFF.

This clonotype has ten or more counts. The CDR3 reads CASSPSMDTQYF. The CDR3 nucleotides are TGTGCCAGCAGCCCCAGCATGGATACGCAGTATTTT. The chain has TRBV3-1 and TRBJ2-3; no clear D. Trimming left V 4 bases short and J 6 bases short, with 8 bases between. This CDR3 region has 12 residues. Germline V gene lookup returns CDR1 LGHDT and CDR2 YNNKEL (reference sequence).

This clonotype came up many times. The rearrangement uses TRBV6-1 and TRBJ1-4; TRBD1 matches at 7 bases. Germline CDR1 is MNHNS and CDR2 is SASEGT. CDR3 length: 14 residues. J gave up 5 bases and V 8 bases, and 8 bases lay outside the gene matches. The CDR3 sequence is CASGRGRLNEKLFF. The CDR3 coding sequence is TGTGCCAGCGGCAGGGGGAGGTTGAATGAAAAACTGTTTTTT.

This clonotype was recorded many times. The chain carries TRBV6-1 and TRBJ2-3, with a weak D call TRBD2 (6 bases). The V and J ends lost 6 bases and 0 bases respectively, with 10 bases between them. The CDR3 runs 14 residues. Per the germline V gene, CDR1 is MNHNS and CDR2 is SASEGT. The DNA of the CDR3 is TGTGCCAGCAGACCCAGCGGGAGCACAGATACGCAGTATTTT. It translates to CASRPSGSTDTQYF.

This clonotype occurred many times. The chain is built from TRBV2 and TRBJ2-1; maybe TRBD1 (5 bases). The CDR3 covers 11 residues. V lost 2 bases, J lost 9 bases, and 5 bases lay in between. From germline, CDR1 is SNHLY and CDR2 FYNNEI. CDR3 nucleotides: TGTGCCAGCAGTGAACAGGGTGAGCAGTTCTTC. It translates to CASSEQGEQFF. Complete variable domain (other parts from reference TRBV2 and TRBJ2-1): EPEVTQTPSHQVTQMGQEVILRCVPISNHLYFYWYRQILGQKVEFLVSFYNNEISEKSEIFDDQFSVERPDGSNFTLKIRSTKLEDSAMYFCASSEQGEQFFGPGTRLTVL.

The V and J genes are TRBV9 and TRBJ2-1, with 8 bases aligning to TRBD1. Per germline, CDR1 SGDLS and CDR2 YYNGEE. The CDR3 runs to 13 residues. Trimming removed 2 bases from V and 7 bases from J; junction bases left unmatched: 2. The CDR3 here is CASSVGTGNEQFF. The CDR3, as DNA: TGTGCCAGCAGCGTTGGGACAGGAAATGAGCAGTTCTTC. The whole variable domain, remainder taken from reference TRBV9 and TRBJ2-1, is DSGVTQTPKHLITATGQRVTLRCSPRSGDLSVYWYQQSLDQGLQFLIQYYNGEERAKGNILERFSAQQFPDLHSELNLSSLELGDSALYFCASSVGTGNEQFFGPGTRLTVL.

This clonotype has only one observation. With a much larger clone just one base away, this may be a read error. This sequence joins TRBV7-8 and TRBJ1-1; D is unresolved. CDR3 length: 14 amino acids. The germline CDR1 and CDR2 sequences are SGHVS and FQNEAQ. The CDR3 sequence is CASSLAIGSTGAFF. DNA for the CDR3: TGTGCCAGCAGCTTAGCCATAGGGAGCACTGGAGCTTTCTTT.

There are many counts of this clonotype. The V and J genes are TRBV7-9 and TRBJ2-7, with D possibly being TRBD2 (6 bases). Germline V lookup: CDR1 SEHNR, CDR2 FQNEAQ (reference sequence). Between the trimmed V and J ends, which lost 10 bases and 6 bases, there was a span of 16 bases. This CDR3 region has 12 residues. The CDR3 region is CATTLPRGEQYF. The CDR3 nucleotides read TGTGCCACAACTCTCCCGCGGGGCGAGCAGTACTTC.

This clonotype has ten or more counts. The V and J genes are TRBV6-1 and TRBJ2-5, with 7 bases aligning to TRBD2. V dropped 4 bases and J dropped 2; count of bases not matched to a gene: 7. The CDR3 runs to 15 residues. Germline assignment: CDR1 MNHNS and CDR2 SASEGT. In DNA, the CDR3 is TGTGCCAGCAGTGCCCCGGGACTACTTCAAGAGACCCAGTACTTC. As protein: CASSAPGLLQETQYF.

The J gene is TRBJ2-3, the V gene TRBV9, with D hard to call. CDR3 length: 13 amino acids. V was shortened by 0 bases and J by 4 bases, with 6 bases between the two germline ends. The germline CDR1 and CDR2 sequences are SGDLS and YYNGEE. The CDR3 region has the DNA TGTGCCAGCAGCGTAGAAGTCGCAGATACGCAGTATTTT. This sequence encodes CASSVEVADTQYF.

This clonotype was observed a handful of times. The rearrangement links TRBV20-1 to TRBJ2-1; TRBD1 aligns across 9 bases. Germline assignment: CDR1 DFQATT and CDR2 SNEGSKA (reference sequence). V lost 7 bases and J lost 9; bases outside the gene matches: 16. CDR3 length: 15 amino acids. The CDR3 sequence is CSVPYRGRGYGEQFF. The CDR3 DNA reads as TGCAGTGTTCCATACAGGGGGCGCGGATATGGTGAGCAGTTCTTC.

This clonotype was recorded at least ten times. This sequence joins TRBV20-1 and TRBJ2-1; 10 nucleotides match TRBD1. With V trimmed by 1 base and J by 5 bases, 5 bases remained unmatched. CDR1 and CDR2 from the germline V gene are DFQATT and SNEGSKA (reference sequence). This CDR3 spans 15 amino acids. As DNA, the CDR3 is TGCAGTGCTAGAGGGCGGACAGGGGGAGACAATGAGCAGTTCTTC. Protein: CSARGRTGGDNEQFF.

This clonotype showed up many times. This chain links TRBV18 with TRBJ2-3, with 8 bases that match TRBD1. This CDR3 contains 15 residues. Germline loops: CDR1 KGHSH, CDR2 LQKENI. V shed 0 bases and J 5 bases; nucleotides not matched to a gene: 4. The CDR3 here is CASSPPDRGGDTQYF. The CDR3 DNA reads as TGTGCCAGCTCACCACCTGACAGGGGAGGAGATACGCAGTATTTT. Filled out from reference TRBV18 and TRBJ2-3, the complete variable domain reads NAGVMQNPRHLVRRRGQEARLRCSPMKGHSHVYWYRQLPEEGLKFMVYLQKENIIDESGMPKERFSAEFPKEGPSILRIQQVVRGDSAAYFCASSPPDRGGDTQYFGPGTRLTVL.

The CDR3: CASSQGGGQGRFEQYF. CDR3 bases: TGCGCCAGCAGCCAGGGCGGGGGACAGGGACGGTTCGAGCAGTACTTC. The chain carries TRBV4-1 and TRBJ2-7, with 9 positions matching TRBD1. Germline V gives CDR1 MGHRA, CDR2 YSYEKL. V was pared by 3 bases and J by 6 bases, with 12 bases of the junction left unmatched. CDR3 length: 16 amino acids.

The sample holds many counts of this clonotype. The J gene is TRBJ1-4, the V gene TRBV7-9, with 10 bases fitting TRBD1. Germline CDR1 SEHNR, CDR2 FQNEAQ (reference sequence). With V trimmed by 5 bases and J by 0 bases, 0 bases remained unmatched. CDR3 length: 15 amino acids. This CDR3 is CASSGQGATNEKLFF. The CDR3, as DNA: TGTGCCAGCAGCGGACAGGGGGCAACTAATGAAAAACTGTTTTTT.

This clonotype has at least ten counts. This chain links TRBV7-8 with TRBJ2-7, with no clear D. With 5 bases removed from V and 0 bases from J, the gap between germline ends came to 14 bases. The CDR3 is 15 amino acids. Germline CDR1 and CDR2: SGHVS and FQNEAQ. The CDR3 loop is CASSRSSSLSYEQYF. DNA for the CDR3: TGTGCCAGCAGCCGTAGTAGCAGCCTCTCCTACGAGCAGTACTTC.

This clonotype occurred many times. V gene TRBV4-1 combines with J gene TRBJ2-1; 8 bases are a match to TRBD2. The CDR3 sequence is 15 residues long. V gave up 4 bases and J gave up 5 bases; unmatched junction bases: 7. CDR1 is MGHRA and CDR2 is YSYEKL in the germline V gene. The CDR3 sequence is CASSPGLASDNEQFF. CDR3 DNA sequence: TGCGCCAGCAGCCCAGGACTAGCCAGTGACAATGAGCAGTTCTTC.

This clonotype was recorded at least ten times. J is TRBJ1-1 and V is TRBV9; possible D gene TRBD1, 5 bases. The germline V and J ends were trimmed by 0 bases and 11 bases, with 23 bases remaining between them. CDR3 length: 16 residues. Germline V gene lookup returns CDR1 SGDLS and CDR2 YYNGEE. In DNA, the CDR3 is TGTGCCAGCAGCGTAGGCGGAGAACCGGGGCCGGAACCGGCTTTCTTT. Its protein product is CASSVGGEPGPEPAFF.

This clonotype was detected ten times or more. This chain connects TRBV2 to TRBJ1-4; D may be TRBD1 (5 bases). The CDR3 consists of 12 residues. V was trimmed by 7 bases and J by 5 bases, leaving 8 bases between them. The germline gives CDR1 SNHLY, CDR2 FYNNEI. CDR3 residues: CASMGVNEKLFF. For the CDR3, the DNA is TGTGCCAGCATGGGGGTGAATGAAAAACTGTTTTTT.

This clonotype was found many times. The rearrangement uses TRBV24-1 and TRBJ2-3; the D is unclear. The CDR3 totals 14 residues. The germline V gene has CDR1 KGHDR and CDR2 SFDVKD. V was clipped by 3 bases and J by 2 bases, with 8 bases between them. The CDR3 is CATSDPTYTDTQYF. DNA of the CDR3: TGTGCCACCAGTGATCCCACTTACACAGATACGCAGTATTTT.

This clonotype has ten or more counts. This chain joins TRBV20-1 and TRBJ1-2; 12 nucleotides align to TRBD1. The CDR3 runs to 16 residues. Trimming took 4 bases from V and 1 from J; bases not matched to a gene: 7. CDR1 and CDR2 (germline): DFQATT, SNEGSKA (reference sequence). The CDR3 DNA reads TGCAGTGCTACCGGGACAGGGGGCGCAAGTAACTATGGCTACACCTTC. It is translated as CSATGTGGASNYGYTF.

This clonotype appeared many times. This rearrangement joins TRBV14 to TRBJ2-3; 8 bases are shared with TRBD1. This CDR3 comprises 17 residues. CDR1 is SGHDN, CDR2 FVKESK, per germline. V dropped 6 bases and J dropped 2; count of bases not matched to a gene: 13. For the CDR3, the DNA is TGTGCCAGCAGTATGTTTTCCAGGGACAGGCTCACAGATACGCAGTATTTT. Its protein product is CASSMFSRDRLTDTQYF. The whole variable domain, filled in from reference TRBV14 and TRBJ2-3, reads EAGVTQFPSHSVIEKGQTVTLRCDPISGHDNLYWYRRVMGKEIKFLLHFVKESKQDESGMPNNRFLAERTGGTYSTLKVQPAELEDSGVYFCASSMFSRDRLTDTQYFGPGTRLTVL.

This clonotype was counted many times. The V call is TRBV29-1, the J call TRBJ1-4; TRBD1 agrees at 7 bases. V shed 7 bases and J 8 bases; nucleotides not matched to a gene: 22. The CDR3 has 17 amino acids. Germline lookup yields CDR1 SQVTM and CDR2 ANQGSEA. The CDR3 nucleotides are TGCAGCGCCCCACTCACGACTACGACAGGGATTTTCGAAAAACTGTTTTTT. Translated, it gives CSAPLTTTTGIFEKLFF.

Ten or more counts support this clonotype. The chain recombines TRBV5-5 with TRBJ1-1; no clear D. CDR3 size: 12 residues. Trimming stripped 4 bases from V and 6 bases from J, with 10 bases between. Germline lookup yields CDR1 SGHKS and CDR2 YYEKEE (reference sequence). This CDR3 is CASSAEIPEAFF. DNA for the CDR3: TGTGCCAGCAGCGCCGAGATCCCTGAAGCTTTCTTT. Full variable domain (missing parts from reference TRBV5-5 and TRBJ1-1): DAGVTQSPTHLIKTRGQQVTLRCSPISGHKSVSWYQQVLGQGPQFIFQYYEKEERGRGNFPDRFSARQFPNYSSELNVNALLLGDSALYLCASSAEIPEAFFGQGTRLTVV.